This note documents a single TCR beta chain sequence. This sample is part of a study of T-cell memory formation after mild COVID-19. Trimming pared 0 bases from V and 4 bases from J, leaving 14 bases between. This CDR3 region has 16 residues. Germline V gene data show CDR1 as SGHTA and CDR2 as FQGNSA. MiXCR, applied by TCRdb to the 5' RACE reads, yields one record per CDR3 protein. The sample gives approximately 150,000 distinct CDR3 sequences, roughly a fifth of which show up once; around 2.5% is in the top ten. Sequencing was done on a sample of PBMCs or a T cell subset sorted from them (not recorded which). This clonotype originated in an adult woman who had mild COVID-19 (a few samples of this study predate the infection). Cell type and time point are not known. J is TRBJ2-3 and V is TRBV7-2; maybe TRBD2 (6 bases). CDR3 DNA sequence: TGTGCCAGCAGCTTAGCCCCAACGACTAGGTCAGATACGCAGTATTTT. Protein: CASSLAPTTRSDTQYF.